These 18 T cell receptor beta chains came from one sample sequenced in a study of post-analysis software for immune sequencing data. Each TCR beta cDNA library carried unique molecular identifiers. Each CDR3 protein gets one entry after TCRdb re-called the PCR reads with MiXCR. The sample has around 770,000 distinct CDR3 sequences, approximately 44% seen once. Study-wide points: Five or six TRBV segments, TRBV5-6, TRBV5-1 and TRBV20-1 among them, were found more frequent in patients than controls.

These TCRs are of unknown antigen specificity. Sequencing was done on a sample of blood. The receptor source for this set is a girl aged 10-17 years with multiple sclerosis.

The chain has TRBV12-3 or TRBV12-4 and TRBJ1-2; 8 nucleotides agree with TRBD1. CDR3 size: 14 residues. Unmatched junction bases numbered 7, after V lost 2 bases and J lost 8 bases. The CDR3 loop reads CASSLTDRAGGYTF. CDR3 nucleotide sequence: TGTGCCAGCAGTTTAACGGACAGGGCAGGGGGCTACACCTTC.

In nucleotides, the CDR3 is TGTGCCTGGAGGGTCGGACCCAATCAGCCCCAGCATTTT. Its translation is CAWRVGPNQPQHF. J is TRBJ1-5 and V is TRBV30; D is undetermined. Germline V lookup: CDR1 GTSNPN, CDR2 SVGIG (reference sequence). Trimming took 3 bases from V and 3 from J, leaving 9 bases between them. The CDR3 extends over 13 amino acids.

The V and J genes are TRBV5-1 and TRBJ1-1; D is unclear. The CDR3 extends over 11 amino acids. Germline lookup yields CDR1 SGHRS and CDR2 YFSETQ. V was cut by 2 bases and J by 7 bases, with 6 bases left in between. The CDR3 region is CASSFAGEAFF. CDR3 coding DNA: TGCGCCAGCAGCTTCGCCGGTGAAGCTTTCTTT.

The chain is built from TRBV12-5 and TRBJ2-1; TRBD1 aligns across 8 bases. Germline assignment: CDR1 LGHNT and CDR2 FRNRAP. J gave up 6 bases and V 9 bases, and 10 bases lay outside the gene matches. This CDR3 spans 14 amino acids. CDR3: CARDSGGTVNEQFF. The CDR3 DNA follows: TGTGCTAGGGATTCAGGGGGCACCGTCAATGAGCAGTTCTTC.

The chain is built from TRBV29-1 and TRBJ2-1; TRBD1 matches 8 bases. J lost 9 bases, V lost 5 bases, and 12 bases had no gene match. This CDR3 spans 14 amino acids. Germline V lookup: CDR1 SQVTM, CDR2 ANQGSEA. The CDR3 region has the DNA TGCAGCGTTCTGGGGACAGGCACTGTTAGTGAGCAGTTCTTC. Translation: CSVLGTGTVSEQFF.

The chain employs TRBV29-1 and TRBJ2-5; tentatively, D is TRBD1 (6 bases). Trimming stripped 3 bases from V and 2 bases from J, with 13 bases between. CDR1 and CDR2 from the germline V gene are SQVTM and ANQGSEA. This CDR3 contains 14 residues. As DNA, the CDR3 is TGCAGCGTTGATGGTAGCCAGGGGCAAGAGACCCAGTACTTC. Translated, it gives CSVDGSQGQETQYF.

The table lists this clonotype with a few counts. This chain joins TRBV12-3 or TRBV12-4 and TRBJ2-6; 7 bases are a match to TRBD1. With V trimmed by 6 bases and J by 1 base, 3 bases remained unmatched. The CDR3 has 15 amino acids. The CDR3 protein is CASRLTGSGANVLTF. In DNA form, the CDR3 reads TGTGCCAGCAGGCTGACAGGGTCTGGGGCCAACGTCCTGACTTTC.

The chain uses TRBV29-1 and TRBJ2-5, with D possibly matching TRBD2 (6 bases). The V gene's germline CDR1 is SQVTM and CDR2 ANQGSEA. Trimming took off 1 base at V and 11 bases at J, with 17 bases between the two ends. The CDR3 contains 13 residues. In DNA form, the CDR3 reads TGCAGCGTTGAAGTCAGCAGGGCACGGGAGCAGTACTTC. Its protein is CSVEVSRAREQYF.

The rearrangement uses TRBV18 and TRBJ2-5, with TRBD1 matching over 7 bases. Looked up from germline, CDR1 is KGHSH and CDR2 is LQKENI. J was trimmed by 2 bases and V by 0 bases; bases with no gene match: 6. The CDR3 loop spans 16 amino acids. As DNA, the CDR3 is TGTGCCAGCTCACCACCTCGGGGACAGATACAAGAGACCCAGTACTTC. This codes for CASSPPRGQIQETQYF.

This chain joins TRBV9 and TRBJ2-7; the D gene could be TRBD1 or TRBD2 (5 bases each). The CDR3 loop spans 15 amino acids. V was cut by 0 bases and J by 3 bases, with 13 bases left in between. Germline V gives CDR1 SGDLS, CDR2 YYNGEE. In DNA, the CDR3 is TGTGCCAGCAGCGTAGACGAGGGGCGATTCTACGAGCAGTACTTC. Its translation: CASSVDEGRFYEQYF. Looking up the rest from reference TRBV9 and TRBJ2-7 gives the full variable domain: DSGVTQTPKHLITATGQRVTLRCSPRSGDLSVYWYQQSLDQGLQFLIQYYNGEERAKGNILERFSAQQFPDLHSELNLSSLELGDSALYFCASSVDEGRFYEQYFGPGTRLTVT.

The V gene is TRBV6-1, the J gene TRBJ2-6, with D tentatively TRBD2 (5 bases). Between the trimmed V and J ends, which lost 7 bases and 13 bases, there was a span of 17 bases. Germline CDR1 reads MNHNS; CDR2 reads SASEGT. CDR3 size: 13 residues. Written as DNA, the CDR3 is TGTGCCAGCAATCTTCCGGGGAATGGGGTCCTGACTTTC. It codes for CASNLPGNGVLTF.

Worth noting for this clonotype: Just one base apart from a much larger clone, this may be a read error. The rearrangement links TRBV14 to TRBJ2-5, with a tentative D call TRBD2 (6 bases). The V end lost 2 bases, the J end lost 11 bases, and 18 bases lay between the germline ends. This CDR3 has 14 amino acids. Germline V gene lookup returns CDR1 SGHDN and CDR2 FVKESK. Here the CDR3 DNA reads TGTGCCAGCAGCCAACAAGGGACTGTTACCGGACAGTACTTC. This translates into CASSQQGTVTGQYF.

V and J are TRBV12-5 and TRBJ1-2; D uncertain. CDR1 is LGHNT, CDR2 FRNRAP, per germline. V dropped 5 bases and J dropped 7 bases, with 14 bases sitting between them. The CDR3 is 13 amino acids. CDR3: CASGPGSHGGYTF. The DNA for the CDR3 is TGTGCTAGTGGTCCGGGATCCCATGGTGGCTACACCTTC.

This rearrangement joins TRBV29-1 to TRBJ1-2; 7 nucleotides align to TRBD1. The CDR3 totals 14 residues. V gave up 7 bases and J gave up 0 bases; unmatched junction bases: 8. Germline V gene data show CDR1 as SQVTM and CDR2 as ANQGSEA. CDR3 in DNA: TGCAGCGCCGTGACAGGGCGACCTAACTATGGCTACACCTTC. It codes for CSAVTGRPNYGYTF.

The chain has TRBV15 and TRBJ2-1, with unresolved D. This CDR3 region has 16 residues. Deletions cut 3 bases from V and 0 bases from J, with 12 bases between. The germline gives CDR1 LNHNV, CDR2 YYDKDF (reference sequence). CDR3 sequence (DNA): TGTGCCACCAGCAGTGAACAATCGAGCTCCTACAATGAGCAGTTCTTC. The encoded protein is CATSSEQSSSYNEQFF.

V gene TRBV27 combines with J gene TRBJ1-2; D gene uncertain. In germline, CDR1 is MNHEY, CDR2 SMNVEV (reference sequence). The V end was cut by 0 bases, the J end by 4 bases, with 18 bases between. This CDR3 is 17 amino acids long. The CDR3 coding sequence is TGTGCCAGCAGTTTATCCCCCCGTGCGGGGAGCCGCTATGGCTACACCTTC. Protein product: CASSLSPRAGSRYGYTF.

In this sample, this clonotype turned up a few times. The rearrangement joins TRBV5-5 to TRBJ2-1; either TRBD1 or TRBD2 may fit D (5 bases each). The CDR3 consists of 14 residues. Germline V gene lookup returns CDR1 SGHKS and CDR2 YYEKEE (reference sequence). Trimming took off 4 bases at V and 4 bases at J, with 12 bases between the two ends. The CDR3 reads CASSPVGTYNEQFF. CDR3 sequence (DNA): TGTGCCAGCAGCCCCGTGGGGACGTACAATGAGCAGTTCTTC.

The chain links TRBV7-6 to TRBJ2-7, with 10 bases identical to TRBD2. Trimming cost V 4 bases and J 3 bases; bases outside gene matches: 6. This CDR3 has 15 residues. In germline, CDR1 is SGHVS, CDR2 FNYEAQ. DNA of the CDR3: TGTGCCAGCAGCTCTTTAGCGGGAGGACACTACGAGCAGTACTTC. Its translation: CASSSLAGGHYEQYF.